This is a list of T cell receptor beta chains from one sample in a study of blood T cell repertoires in COVID-19. The table came from immunoSEQ multiplex PCR; TCRdb's copy has only in-frame clones and leaves some out. The profile shows just over 300,000 clones, approximately 84% of them singletons. Material for sequencing was PBMCs or T cells enriched from blood (not recorded which). These receptors all stem from a man aged 25 to 40 who had recovered from COVID-19. Each CDR3 is given without its conserved first and last residue. The D gene is left open where the match is weak.

cdr3_aa	d_call	v_call	j_call
ASRTPGLAGEQY	TRBD2	TRBV2	TRBJ2-7
ASSSGQGDTGELF	TRBD1	TRBV6-5	TRBJ2-2
ASRESPPRESNSPLH	.	TRBV6-1	TRBJ1-6
ASSLGGGETQY	.	TRBV11-2	TRBJ2-5
ASRGVQETQY	.	TRBV2	TRBJ2-5
ASSIDNHSNQPQH	.	TRBV19	TRBJ1-5
ASSQDRSSGRETQY	TRBD2	TRBV4-1	TRBJ2-5
ATSDAGIYGYT	.	TRBV24-1	TRBJ1-2
ASSLEEYGEQF	.	TRBV27	TRBJ2-1
ASSQVSRAGNEQF	.	TRBV4-2	TRBJ2-1
ATSDLDRGIQETQY	TRBD1	TRBV24-1	TRBJ2-5
ASSYSTANEQF	.	TRBV6-2/TRBV6-3	TRBJ2-1
ASSSLGQGGNEQF	TRBD1	TRBV5-6	TRBJ2-1
ASSQDDRGTEAF	.	TRBV4-2	TRBJ1-1
ASGGVSPLYEQY	TRBD2	TRBV5-1	TRBJ2-7
ASTPGGESGNTIY	.	TRBV6-5	TRBJ1-3
ASSPGGGWETQY	.	TRBV5-1	TRBJ2-5
ASSARGWGGPGEQY	TRBD2	TRBV9	TRBJ2-7
ASSLIPPGYSGNTIY	.	TRBV7-6	TRBJ1-3
ASSLQATDQETQY	.	TRBV4-1	TRBJ2-5
ASRKDPYEGAYEQY	.	TRBV21-1	TRBJ2-7
AWSYRGLFYGYT	TRBD1	TRBV30	TRBJ1-2
ASSSLSETQY	.	TRBV5-1	TRBJ2-5
ASSLLSGGDEQY	.	TRBV7-2	TRBJ2-7
ATSRGTGTNTEAF	TRBD1	TRBV15	TRBJ1-1
ASSVIAAPYEQY	.	TRBV25-1	TRBJ2-7
ASSRDRVYEQY	TRBD1	TRBV2	TRBJ2-7
ASRGTGRITGELF	TRBD1	TRBV6-5	TRBJ2-2
ASSLRDLGRNDYGYT	.	TRBV7-9	TRBJ1-2
ASSLAGQMNTEAF	TRBD1	TRBV27	TRBJ1-1
ASKKGRETPSYNEQF	TRBD2	TRBV10-2	TRBJ2-1
ASSQRVQAIFYGYT	.	TRBV4-1	TRBJ1-2
ASSLYSPSTNEKLF	.	TRBV28	TRBJ1-4
ASSSTGGSGNTIY	TRBD1	TRBV5-6	TRBJ1-3
ASSQDRGEFQPQH	TRBD1	TRBV2	TRBJ1-5
ASRPQGEPQH	TRBD1	TRBV28	TRBJ1-5
ASRLQGNYNEQF	TRBD1	TRBV6-5	TRBJ2-1
ASSLLATASMNTEAF	.	TRBV5-1	TRBJ1-1
ASSLFRVDGYT	.	TRBV13	TRBJ1-2
ASSYGEGTGGYT	.	TRBV6-7	TRBJ1-2
ASSVANVPYNSPLH	.	TRBV9	TRBJ1-6
ASNSRRSYNEQF	.	TRBV2	TRBJ2-1
ASSLTSAYEQY	.	TRBV12-3/TRBV12-4	TRBJ2-7
ASAFGVNNYGYT	.	TRBV19	TRBJ1-2
ASSLLGYLYEQY	.	TRBV11-2	TRBJ2-7
ASSLLTEQF	.	TRBV7-9	TRBJ2-1
ASSVGAGPAYEQY	TRBD2	TRBV9	TRBJ2-7
ASSVQGMNTEAF	.	TRBV9	TRBJ1-1
ASSFESSYNSPLH	.	TRBV5-1	TRBJ1-6
ASSIGTGGVYEKLF	TRBD1	TRBV5-1	TRBJ1-4
ATSDLRLGGVNEQF	.	TRBV24-1	TRBJ2-1